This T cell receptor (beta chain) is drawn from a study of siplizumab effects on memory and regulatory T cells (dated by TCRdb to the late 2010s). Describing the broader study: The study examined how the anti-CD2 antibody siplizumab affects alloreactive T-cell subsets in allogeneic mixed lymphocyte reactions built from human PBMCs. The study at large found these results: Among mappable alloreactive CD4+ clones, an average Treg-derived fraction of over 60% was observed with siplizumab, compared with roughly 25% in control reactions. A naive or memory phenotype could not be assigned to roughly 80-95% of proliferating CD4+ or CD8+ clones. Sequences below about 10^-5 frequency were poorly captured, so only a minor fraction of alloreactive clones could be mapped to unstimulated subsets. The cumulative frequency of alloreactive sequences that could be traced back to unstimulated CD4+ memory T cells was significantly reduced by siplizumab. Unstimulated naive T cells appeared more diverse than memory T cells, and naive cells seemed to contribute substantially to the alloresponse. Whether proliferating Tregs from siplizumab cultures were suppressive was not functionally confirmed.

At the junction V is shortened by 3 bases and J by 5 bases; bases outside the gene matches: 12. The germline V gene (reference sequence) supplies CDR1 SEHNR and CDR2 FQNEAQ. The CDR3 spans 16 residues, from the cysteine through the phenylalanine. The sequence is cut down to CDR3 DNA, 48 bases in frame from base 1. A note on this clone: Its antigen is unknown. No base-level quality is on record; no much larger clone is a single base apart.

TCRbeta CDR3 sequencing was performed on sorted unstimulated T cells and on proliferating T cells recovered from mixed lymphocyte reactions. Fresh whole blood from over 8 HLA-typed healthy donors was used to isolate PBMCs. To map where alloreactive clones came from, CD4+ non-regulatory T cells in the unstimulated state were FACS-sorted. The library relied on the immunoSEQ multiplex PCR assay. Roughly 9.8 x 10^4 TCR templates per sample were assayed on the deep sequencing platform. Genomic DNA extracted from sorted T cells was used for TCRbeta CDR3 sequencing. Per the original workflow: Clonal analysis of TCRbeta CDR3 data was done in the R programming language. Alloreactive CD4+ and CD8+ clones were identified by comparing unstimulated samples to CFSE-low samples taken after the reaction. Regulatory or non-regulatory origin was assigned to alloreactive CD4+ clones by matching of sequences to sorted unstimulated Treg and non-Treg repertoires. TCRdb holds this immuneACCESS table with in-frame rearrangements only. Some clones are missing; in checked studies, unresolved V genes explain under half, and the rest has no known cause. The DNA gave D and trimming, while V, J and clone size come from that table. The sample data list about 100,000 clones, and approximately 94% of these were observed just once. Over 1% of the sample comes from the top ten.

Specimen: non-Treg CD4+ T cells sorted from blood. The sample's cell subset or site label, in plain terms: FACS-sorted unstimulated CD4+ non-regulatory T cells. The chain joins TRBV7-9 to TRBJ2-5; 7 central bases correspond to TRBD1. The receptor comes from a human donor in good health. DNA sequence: TGTGCCAGCAGCTTTACGAAAGGGGGCTCGGGGGAGACCCAGTACTTC. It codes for CASSFTKGGSGETQYF.